What follows describes a single T cell receptor (beta chain). Its antigen is still unknown. No treatment of any kind had been given to any patient before thyroid surgery. These data are taken from a study of metastatic and nonmetastatic thyroid tumors. Study details: Malignant thyroid and benign thyroid patients provided blood and tumor or nodule tissue whose repertoires were compared.

This CDR3 is built from 13 residues. Germline assignment: CDR1 MNHNS and CDR2 SASEGT. With 6 bases clipped from V and 2 bases from J, the junction kept 3 bases outside the gene matches. TCRdb reprocessed the PCR reads via MiXCR. The table includes tens of thousands of clones, 25% to 30% detected once. General observations from the study: Malignant tumors reportedly showed significantly higher TCR beta diversity than benign nodules in both blood and tumor.

This sequence was found in a female donor with papillary thyroid cancer or a benign thyroid nodule (not recorded which). Some clones in this sample may be carry-over from other donors' samples. The sample was blood. V and J are TRBV6-1 and TRBJ1-2; 7 positions agree with TRBD1. CDR3 sequence: CASRQGGNYGYTF. CDR3 bases: TGTGCCAGCAGACAAGGGGGCAACTATGGCTACACCTTC.